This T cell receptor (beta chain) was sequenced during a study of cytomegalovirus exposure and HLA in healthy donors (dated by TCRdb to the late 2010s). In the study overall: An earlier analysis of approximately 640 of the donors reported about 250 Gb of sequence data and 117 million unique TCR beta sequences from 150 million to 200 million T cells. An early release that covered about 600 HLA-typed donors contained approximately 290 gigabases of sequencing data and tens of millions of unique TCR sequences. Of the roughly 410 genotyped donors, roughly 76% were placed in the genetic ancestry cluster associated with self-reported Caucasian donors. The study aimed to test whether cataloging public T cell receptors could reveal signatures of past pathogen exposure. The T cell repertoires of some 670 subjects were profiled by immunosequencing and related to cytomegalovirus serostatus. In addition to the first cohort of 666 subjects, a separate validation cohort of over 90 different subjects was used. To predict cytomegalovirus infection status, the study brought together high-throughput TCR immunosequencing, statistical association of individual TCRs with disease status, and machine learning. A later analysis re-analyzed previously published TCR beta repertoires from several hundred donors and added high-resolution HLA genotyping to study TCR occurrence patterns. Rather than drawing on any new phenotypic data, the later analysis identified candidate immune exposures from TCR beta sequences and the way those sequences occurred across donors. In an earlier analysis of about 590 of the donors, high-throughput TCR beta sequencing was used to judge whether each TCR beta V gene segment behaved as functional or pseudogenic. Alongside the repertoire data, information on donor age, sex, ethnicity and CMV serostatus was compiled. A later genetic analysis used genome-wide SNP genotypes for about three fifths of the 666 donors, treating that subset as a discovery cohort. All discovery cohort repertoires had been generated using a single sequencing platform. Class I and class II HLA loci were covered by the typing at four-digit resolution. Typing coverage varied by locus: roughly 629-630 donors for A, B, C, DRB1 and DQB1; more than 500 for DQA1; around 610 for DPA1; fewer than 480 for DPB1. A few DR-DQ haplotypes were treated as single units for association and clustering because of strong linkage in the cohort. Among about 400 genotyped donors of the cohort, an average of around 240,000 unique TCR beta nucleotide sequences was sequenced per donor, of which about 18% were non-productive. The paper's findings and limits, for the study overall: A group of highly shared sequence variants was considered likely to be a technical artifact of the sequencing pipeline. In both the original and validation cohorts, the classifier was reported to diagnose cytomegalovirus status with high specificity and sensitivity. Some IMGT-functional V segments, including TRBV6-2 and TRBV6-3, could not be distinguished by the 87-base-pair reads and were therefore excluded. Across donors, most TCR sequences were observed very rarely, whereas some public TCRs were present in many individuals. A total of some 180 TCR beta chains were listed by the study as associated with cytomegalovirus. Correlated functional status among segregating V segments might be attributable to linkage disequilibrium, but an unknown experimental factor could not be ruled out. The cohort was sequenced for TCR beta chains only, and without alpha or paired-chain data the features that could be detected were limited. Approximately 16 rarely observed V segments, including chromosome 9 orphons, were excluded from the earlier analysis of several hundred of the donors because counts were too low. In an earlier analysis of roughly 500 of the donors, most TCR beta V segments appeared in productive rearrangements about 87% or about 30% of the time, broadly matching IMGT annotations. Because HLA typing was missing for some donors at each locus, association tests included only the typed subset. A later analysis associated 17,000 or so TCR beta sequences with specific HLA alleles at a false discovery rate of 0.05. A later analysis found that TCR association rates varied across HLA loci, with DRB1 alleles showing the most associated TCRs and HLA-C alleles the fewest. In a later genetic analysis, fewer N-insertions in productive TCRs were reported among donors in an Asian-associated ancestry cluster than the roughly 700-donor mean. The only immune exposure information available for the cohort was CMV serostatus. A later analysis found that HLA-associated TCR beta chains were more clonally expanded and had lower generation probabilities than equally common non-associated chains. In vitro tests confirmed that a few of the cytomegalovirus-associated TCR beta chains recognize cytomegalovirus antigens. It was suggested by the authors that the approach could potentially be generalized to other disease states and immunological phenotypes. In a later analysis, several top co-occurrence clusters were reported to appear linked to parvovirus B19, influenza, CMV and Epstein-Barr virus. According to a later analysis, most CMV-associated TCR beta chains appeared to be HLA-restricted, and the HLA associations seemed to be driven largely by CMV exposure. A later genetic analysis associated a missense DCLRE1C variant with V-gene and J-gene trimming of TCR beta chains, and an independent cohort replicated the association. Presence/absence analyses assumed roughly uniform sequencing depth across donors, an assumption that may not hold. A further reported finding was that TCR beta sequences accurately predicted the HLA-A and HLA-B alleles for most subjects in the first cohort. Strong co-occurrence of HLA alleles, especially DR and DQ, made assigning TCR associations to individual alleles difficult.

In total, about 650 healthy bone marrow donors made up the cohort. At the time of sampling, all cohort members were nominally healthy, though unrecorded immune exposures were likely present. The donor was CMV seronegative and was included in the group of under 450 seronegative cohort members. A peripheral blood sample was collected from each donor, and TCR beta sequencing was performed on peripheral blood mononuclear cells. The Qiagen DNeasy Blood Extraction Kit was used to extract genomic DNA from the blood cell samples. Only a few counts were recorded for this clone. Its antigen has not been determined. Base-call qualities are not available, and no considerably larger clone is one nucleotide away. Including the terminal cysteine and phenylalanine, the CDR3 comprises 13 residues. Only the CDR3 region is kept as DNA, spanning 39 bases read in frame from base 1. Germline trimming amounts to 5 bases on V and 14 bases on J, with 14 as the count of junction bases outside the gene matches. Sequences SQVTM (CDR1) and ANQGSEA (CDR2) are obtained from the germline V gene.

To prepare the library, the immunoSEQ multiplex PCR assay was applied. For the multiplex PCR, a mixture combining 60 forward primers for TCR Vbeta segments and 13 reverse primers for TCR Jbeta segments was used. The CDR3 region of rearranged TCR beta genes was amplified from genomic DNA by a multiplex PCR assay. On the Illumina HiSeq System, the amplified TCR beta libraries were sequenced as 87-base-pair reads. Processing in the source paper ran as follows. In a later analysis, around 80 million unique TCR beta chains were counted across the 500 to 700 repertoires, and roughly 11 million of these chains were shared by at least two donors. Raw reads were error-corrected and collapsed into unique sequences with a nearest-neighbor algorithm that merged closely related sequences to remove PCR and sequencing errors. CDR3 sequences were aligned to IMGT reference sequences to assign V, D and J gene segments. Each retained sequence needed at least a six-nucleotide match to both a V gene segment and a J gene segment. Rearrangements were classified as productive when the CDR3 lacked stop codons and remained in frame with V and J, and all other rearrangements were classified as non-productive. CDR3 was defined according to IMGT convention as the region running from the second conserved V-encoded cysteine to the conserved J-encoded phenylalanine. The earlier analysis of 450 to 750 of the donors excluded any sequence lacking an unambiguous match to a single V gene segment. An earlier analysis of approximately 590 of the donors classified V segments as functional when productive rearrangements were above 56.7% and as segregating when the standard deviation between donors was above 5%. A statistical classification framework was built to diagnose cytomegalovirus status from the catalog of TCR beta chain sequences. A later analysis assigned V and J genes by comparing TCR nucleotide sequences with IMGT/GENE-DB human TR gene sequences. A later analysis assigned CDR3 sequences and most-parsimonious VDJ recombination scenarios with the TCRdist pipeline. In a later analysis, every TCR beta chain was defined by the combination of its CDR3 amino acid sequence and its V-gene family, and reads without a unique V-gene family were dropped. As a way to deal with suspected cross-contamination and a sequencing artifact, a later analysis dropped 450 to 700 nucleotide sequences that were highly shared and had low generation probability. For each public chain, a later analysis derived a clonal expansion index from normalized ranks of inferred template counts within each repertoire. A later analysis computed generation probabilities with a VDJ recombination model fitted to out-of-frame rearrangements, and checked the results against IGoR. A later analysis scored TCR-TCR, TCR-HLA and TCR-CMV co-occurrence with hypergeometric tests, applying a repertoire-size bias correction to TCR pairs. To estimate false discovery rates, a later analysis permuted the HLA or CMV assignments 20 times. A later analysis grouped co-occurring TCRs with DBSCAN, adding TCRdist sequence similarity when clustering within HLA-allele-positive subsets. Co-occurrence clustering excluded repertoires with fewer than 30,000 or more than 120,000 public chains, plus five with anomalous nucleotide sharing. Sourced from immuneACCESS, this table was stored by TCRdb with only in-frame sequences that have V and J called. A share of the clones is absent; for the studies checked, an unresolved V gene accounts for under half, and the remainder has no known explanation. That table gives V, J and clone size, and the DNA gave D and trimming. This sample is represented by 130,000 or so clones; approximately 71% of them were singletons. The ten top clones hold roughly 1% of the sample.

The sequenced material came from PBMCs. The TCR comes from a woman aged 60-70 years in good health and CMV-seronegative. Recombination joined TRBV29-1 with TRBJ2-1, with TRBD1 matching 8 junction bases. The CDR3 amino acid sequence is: CSVRRQGARGEFF. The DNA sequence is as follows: TGCAGCGTTCGACGTCAGGGGGCAAGAGGGGAGTTCTTC.